The 27 T cell receptor beta chains presented below share a single source sample, sequenced in a study of blood T cell repertoires in COVID-19. Using immunoSEQ multiplex PCR, the repertoire was profiled, and TCRdb retains in-frame clones only, with some absent. The profile shows roughly 110,000 clones, less than 90% of them singletons. The material sequenced was peripheral blood. The receptors derive from a human donor in a cohort sampled during active COVID-19.

This chain uses TRBV27 with TRBJ2-5; 8 positions agree with TRBD1. Per the germline V gene, CDR1 is MNHEY and CDR2 is SMNVEV (reference sequence). The CDR3 runs 15 residues. Trimming at V came to 1 base and at J to 4 bases, leaving 5 bases not matched to a gene. Here the CDR3 DNA reads TGTGCCAGCAGTTTATATTCGACAGGGGCAGAGACCCAGTACTTC. This codes for CASSLYSTGAETQYF.

The J gene is TRBJ2-3, the V gene TRBV3-1 (or the pseudogene TRBV3-2), with D possibly being TRBD2 (5 bases). Trimming pared 5 bases from V and 2 bases from J, leaving 11 bases between. CDR1 is LGHDT, CDR2 YNNKEL, per germline (reference sequence). This CDR3 comprises 14 residues. The DNA for the CDR3 is TGTGCCAGCAGCTCCGGACTGCCCACAGATACGCAGTATTTT. Translated: CASSSGLPTDTQYF.

The V and J genes are TRBV7-9 and TRBJ1-4, with D perhaps TRBD1 (5 bases). The germline CDR1 and CDR2 sequences are SEHNR and FQNEAQ (reference sequence). The CDR3 has 14 amino acids. Between the trimmed V and J ends, which lost 3 bases and 8 bases, there was a span of 13 bases. As DNA, the CDR3 is TGTGCCAGCAGCTTTCTAGGAGGGGACGAAAAACTGTTTTTT. Amino acids: CASSFLGGDEKLFF. The full variable domain, in which reference TRBV7-9 and TRBJ1-4 provide the parts outside the CDR3, is DTGVSQNPRHKITKRGQNVTFRCDPISEHNRLYWYRQTLGQGPEFLTYFQNEAQLEKSRLLSDRFSAERPKGSFSTLEIQRTEQGDSAMYLCASSFLGGDEKLFFGSGTQLSVL.

This clone was detected once. The chain links TRBV7-2 to TRBJ2-5; D is perhaps TRBD2 (5 bases). Between the trimmed V and J ends, which lost 0 bases and 5 bases, there was a span of 13 bases. The CDR3 has 15 amino acids. CDR1 is SGHTA, CDR2 FQGNSA, per germline. The CDR3 DNA reads TGTGCCAGCAGCTTAGCGGTCGGGTCGGGGGAGACCCAGTACTTC. Its translation is CASSLAVGSGETQYF.

The chain couples TRBV2 to TRBJ2-7, with 9 bases fitting TRBD1. J lost 2 bases, V lost 4 bases, and 3 bases had no gene match. Germline values: CDR1 SNHLY, CDR2 FYNNEI. The CDR3 covers 14 residues. CDR3 in amino acids: CASSGGQGPYEQYV. For the CDR3, the DNA is TGTGCCAGCAGTGGCGGACAGGGGCCCTACGAGCAGTACGTC.

The chain employs TRBV18 and TRBJ1-5; TRBD1 agrees at 7 bases. CDR3 length: 16 amino acids. The V gene end was trimmed by 6 bases and the J gene end by 4 bases; junction bases not matched to a gene: 12. From germline, CDR1 is KGHSH and CDR2 LQKENI. CDR3 sequence: CASSRGTAPGNQPQHF. CDR3 coding DNA: TGTGCCAGCTCTCGGGGGACAGCCCCCGGAAATCAGCCCCAGCATTTT.

Here the CDR3 reads CASTPGFGAEAFF. The CDR3 region has the DNA TGTGCCAGCACCCCGGGATTCGGTGCTGAAGCTTTCTTT. The chain has TRBV2 and TRBJ1-1, with unresolved D. The CDR3 contains 13 residues. V lost 7 bases and J 6 bases, leaving 15 bases between the germline ends. Germline V gives CDR1 SNHLY, CDR2 FYNNEI.

The V gene is TRBV4-3, the J gene TRBJ1-1; D remains ambiguous. The CDR3 is 15 amino acids. Germline V lookup: CDR1 LGHNA, CDR2 YSLEER. Trimming cost V 3 bases and J 2 bases, with 13 bases left between them. The CDR3 bases are TGCGCCAGCAGCCAGGTTACACAGTTTAACACTGAAGCTTTCTTT. Translating it yields CASSQVTQFNTEAFF.

The J gene is TRBJ1-3, the V gene TRBV20-1; unclear D gene. CDR3 length: 11 amino acids. The V end was cut by 3 bases, the J end by 4 bases, with 4 bases between. Germline assignment: CDR1 DFQATT and CDR2 SNEGSKA (reference sequence). CDR3 nucleotide sequence: TGCAGTGCTAGCGGGGGAAACACCATATATTTT. Its translation: CSASGGNTIYF.

As DNA, the CDR3 is TGTGCCAGTAGTATTACAGGGGCCACTTCCTATAATTCACCCCTCCACTTT. As protein: CASSITGATSYNSPLHF. The rearrangement links TRBV19 to TRBJ1-6, with TRBD1 matching 7 bases. Germline V gene sequence: CDR1 LNHDA, CDR2 SQIVND (reference sequence). This CDR3 has 17 amino acids. Losses at the gene ends were 3 bases for V and 1 base for J; bases not matched to a gene: 6.

This chain's CDR3 is CASSRGQGYGYTF. As DNA, the CDR3 is TGTGCCAGCAGCCGGGGACAGGGGTATGGCTACACCTTC. V and J are TRBV7-9 and TRBJ1-2; 10 positions match TRBD1. Germline V gene lookup returns CDR1 SEHNR and CDR2 FQNEAQ (reference sequence). The ends lost 5 bases at V and 5 bases at J; junction bases unmatched: 2. CDR3 length: 13 residues.

The rearrangement uses TRBV7-2 and TRBJ2-1, with D possibly matching TRBD2 (5 bases). V was pared by 0 bases and J by 2 bases, with 11 bases between. In germline, CDR1 is SGHTA, CDR2 FQGNSA. This CDR3 is built from 16 residues. The CDR3 spells CASSLALAATYNEQFF. As DNA, the CDR3 is TGTGCCAGCAGCTTAGCCCTAGCCGCCACCTACAATGAGCAGTTCTTC.

The gene calls are TRBV19 and TRBJ2-2, with D possibly matching TRBD2 (5 bases). The CDR3 length is 11 residues. Looked up from germline, CDR1 is LNHDA and CDR2 is SQIVND (reference sequence). V lost 7 bases, J lost 11 bases, and 11 bases lay in between. CDR3 bases: TGTGCCAGTACCGCGGGCGGAGAGCTGTTTTTT. This sequence encodes CASTAGGELFF. The whole variable domain, remainder taken from reference TRBV19 and TRBJ2-2, is DGGITQSPKYLFRKEGQNVTLSCEQNLNHDAMYWYRQDPGQGLRLIYYSQIVNDFQKGDIAEGYSVSREKKESFPLTVTSAQKNPTAFYLCASTAGGELFFGEGSRLTVL.

This chain uses TRBV2 with TRBJ2-7; D may be TRBD2 (6 bases). Germline assignment: CDR1 SNHLY and CDR2 FYNNEI. V lost 6 bases and J lost 2, with 14 bases in between. This CDR3 has 14 residues. The chain's CDR3 is CASSAQGLTYEQYF. The CDR3 nucleotides are TGTGCCAGCAGCGCTCAGGGACTCACCTACGAGCAGTACTTC.

This rearrangement joins TRBV9 to TRBJ1-4, with D possibly matching TRBD1 (6 bases). Germline V gene data show CDR1 as SGDLS and CDR2 as YYNGEE. This CDR3 is 14 amino acids long. V gave up 3 bases and J gave up 7 bases, with 13 bases separating them. The CDR3 nucleotides read TGTGCCAGCAGCGCGACAGGATCTCGTGAAAAACTGTTTTTT. Its translation is CASSATGSREKLFF.

The chain is built from TRBV9 and TRBJ1-4; 7 bases fit TRBD1. Germline lookup yields CDR1 SGDLS and CDR2 YYNGEE. Trimming at V came to 5 bases and at J to 8 bases, leaving 12 bases not matched to a gene. The CDR3 runs 15 residues. CDR3 protein: CASSVSTGTAEKLFF. The CDR3 DNA follows: TGTGCCAGCAGTGTAAGTACCGGGACAGCAGAAAAACTGTTTTTT. The full variable domain, in which reference TRBV9 and TRBJ1-4 provide the parts outside the CDR3, is DSGVTQTPKHLITATGQRVTLRCSPRSGDLSVYWYQQSLDQGLQFLIQYYNGEERAKGNILERFSAQQFPDLHSELNLSSLELGDSALYFCASSVSTGTAEKLFFGSGTQLSVL.

The rearrangement uses TRBV5-1 and TRBJ2-3; 7 bases line up with TRBD2. This CDR3 is built from 15 residues. CDR1 is SGHRS and CDR2 is YFSETQ in the germline V gene. The J segment lost 3 bases and the V segment lost 7 bases, leaving 11 bases of the junction unmatched. The CDR3 loop reads CASSGRLAATDTQYF. The DNA for the CDR3 is TGCGCCAGCTCCGGGAGGCTAGCGGCGACAGATACGCAGTATTTT.

The J gene is TRBJ1-3, the V gene TRBV12-5; the match to TRBD1 covers 7 bases. The CDR3 runs to 15 residues. CDR1 is LGHNT and CDR2 is FRNRAP in the germline V gene. The trim removed 6 bases at V and 4 bases at J, leaving 9 bases unmatched. CDR3 DNA: TGTGCTAGTGGAAAATACAGGGGCACAGGAAACACCATATATTTT. Protein product: CASGKYRGTGNTIYF.

CDR3 coding DNA: TGTGCCAGCAGCTGGACAGGGACTAACTATGGCTACACCTTC. It encodes CASSWTGTNYGYTF. This chain joins TRBV5-6 and TRBJ1-2; the match to TRBD1 covers 8 bases. Germline V gene data show CDR1 as SGHDT and CDR2 as YYEEEE. The CDR3 length is 14 residues. The V and J ends lost 3 bases and 0 bases, in that order; junction bases with no gene match: 1.

This chain links TRBV4-1 with TRBJ2-1, with TRBD2 as a possible D gene (5 bases). Germline V lookup: CDR1 MGHRA, CDR2 YSYEKL. V was pared by 1 base and J by 3 bases, with 10 bases between. The length of the CDR3 is 15 residues. CDR3 nucleotide sequence: TGCGCCAGCAGCCAAGGGCTAGCAGTCTACAATGAGCAGTTCTTC. This encodes CASSQGLAVYNEQFF.

The V and J genes are TRBV28 and TRBJ1-6, with 9 nucleotides matching TRBD1. Germline V gene lookup returns CDR1 MDHEN and CDR2 SYDVKM. J lost 6 bases, V lost 6 bases, and 3 bases had no gene match. The CDR3 extends over 14 amino acids. The CDR3 DNA sequence: TGTGCCAGCAGACGACAGGGGGTTAATTCACCCCTCCACTTT. This codes for CASRRQGVNSPLHF.

The chain uses TRBV30 and TRBJ2-3; 14 positions agree with TRBD2. CDR1 is GTSNPN and CDR2 is SVGIG in the germline V gene (reference sequence). The CDR3 consists of 15 residues. The trim removed 4 bases at V and 6 bases at J, leaving 6 bases unmatched. The CDR3 loop reads CAWTPGLAGVDTQYF. As DNA, the CDR3 is TGTGCCTGGACACCGGGACTAGCGGGAGTTGATACGCAGTATTTT.

The CDR3 DNA is TGTGCCAGCTCACCGACAGGGGGCGGAGGCACTGAAGCTTTCTTT. The encoded protein is CASSPTGGGGTEAFF. The chain couples TRBV18 to TRBJ1-1; 10 bases align to TRBD1. V lost 3 bases to trimming and J lost 4 bases; unmatched junction nucleotides: 5. CDR1 and CDR2 (germline): KGHSH, LQKENI. The CDR3 length is 15 residues.

This clone appeared once. The chain recombines TRBV7-2 with TRBJ2-1, with 13 bases aligning to TRBD2. Trimming took 1 base from V and 2 from J; bases not matched to a gene: 2. Germline lookup yields CDR1 SGHTA and CDR2 FQGNSA. The CDR3 covers 17 residues. The CDR3 protein is CASSLGLAGGPYNEQFF. The CDR3 bases are TGTGCCAGCAGCTTAGGACTAGCGGGAGGCCCCTACAATGAGCAGTTCTTC.

This chain joins TRBV7-8 and TRBJ1-4; no clear D. The CDR3 has 14 residues. V lost 1 base to trimming and J lost 4 bases, with 7 bases between them. Germline CDR1 reads SGHVS; CDR2 reads FQNEAQ. The CDR3 spells CASSLGQINEKLFF. The CDR3 DNA is TGTGCCAGCAGCTTAGGCCAGATTAATGAAAAACTGTTTTTT.

The chain recombines TRBV7-2 with TRBJ1-1; TRBD1 agrees at 10 bases. CDR1 and CDR2 (germline): SGHTA, FQGNSA. V trimming: 5 bases; J trimming: 2 bases; junction bases outside the gene matches: 8. The CDR3 consists of 16 residues. The DNA of the CDR3 is TGTGCCAGCAGCCCCGGTTGGGACAGGGGCAACACTGAAGCTTTCTTT. Translated, it gives CASSPGWDRGNTEAFF. Looking up the rest from reference TRBV7-2 and TRBJ1-1 gives the full variable domain: GAGVSQSPSNKVTEKGKDVELRCDPISGHTALYWYRQSLGQGLEFLIYFQGNSAPDKSGLPSDRFSAERTGGSVSTLTIQRTQQEDSAVYLCASSPGWDRGNTEAFFGQGTRLTVV.

The chain recombines TRBV5-1 with TRBJ1-4; possibly TRBD1 for D (6 bases). Looked up from germline, CDR1 is SGHRS and CDR2 is YFSETQ. The CDR3 has 19 residues. The V end lost 2 bases, the J end lost 3 bases, and 23 bases lay between the germline ends. Here the CDR3 DNA reads TGCGCCAGCAGCTTAACTACCGGTCGTGGGGGCCGCTCTAATGAAAAACTGTTTTTT. The encoded protein is CASSLTTGRGGRSNEKLFF.